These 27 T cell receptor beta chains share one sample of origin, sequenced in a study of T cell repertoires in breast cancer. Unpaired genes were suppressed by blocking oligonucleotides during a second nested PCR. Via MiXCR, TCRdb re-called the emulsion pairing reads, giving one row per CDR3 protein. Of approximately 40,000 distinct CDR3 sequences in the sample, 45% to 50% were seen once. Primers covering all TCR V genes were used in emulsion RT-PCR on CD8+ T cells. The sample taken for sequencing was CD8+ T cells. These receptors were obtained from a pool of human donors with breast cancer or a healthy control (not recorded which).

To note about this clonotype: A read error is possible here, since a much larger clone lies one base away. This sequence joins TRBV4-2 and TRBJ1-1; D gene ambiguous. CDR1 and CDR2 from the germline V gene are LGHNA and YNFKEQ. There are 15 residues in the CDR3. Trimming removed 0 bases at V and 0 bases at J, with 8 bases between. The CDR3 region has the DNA TGTGCCAGCAGCCAAGACTGGCAGCTGAACACTGAAGCTTTCTTT. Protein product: CASSQDWQLNTEAFF.

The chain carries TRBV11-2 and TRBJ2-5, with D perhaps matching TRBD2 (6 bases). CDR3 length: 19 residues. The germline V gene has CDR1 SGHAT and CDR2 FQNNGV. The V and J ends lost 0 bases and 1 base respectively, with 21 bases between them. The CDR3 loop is CASSLDGGRWGGVQETQYF. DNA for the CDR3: TGTGCCAGCAGCTTAGACGGTGGGAGATGGGGCGGGGTCCAAGAGACCCAGTACTTC.

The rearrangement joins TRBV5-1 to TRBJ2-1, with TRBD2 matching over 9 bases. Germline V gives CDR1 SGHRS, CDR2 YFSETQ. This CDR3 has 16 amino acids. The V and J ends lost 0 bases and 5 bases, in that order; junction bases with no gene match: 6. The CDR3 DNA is TGCGCCAGCAGCTTGGCTGGGACTAGCCCCAACAATGAGCAGTTCTTC. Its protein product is CASSLAGTSPNNEQFF.

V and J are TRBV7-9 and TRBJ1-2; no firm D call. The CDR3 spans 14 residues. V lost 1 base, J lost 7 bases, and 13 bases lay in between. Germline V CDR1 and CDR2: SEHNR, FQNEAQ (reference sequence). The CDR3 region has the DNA TGTGCCAGCAGCTTAGGTAGTCAGATCTTTGGCTACACCTTC. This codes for CASSLGSQIFGYTF.

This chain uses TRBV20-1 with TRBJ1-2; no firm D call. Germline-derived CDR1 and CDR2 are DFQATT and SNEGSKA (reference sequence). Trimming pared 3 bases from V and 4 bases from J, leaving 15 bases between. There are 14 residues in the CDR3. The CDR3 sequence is CSASPHSGAYGYTF. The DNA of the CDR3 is TGCAGTGCTAGCCCCCACTCCGGAGCCTATGGCTACACCTTC.

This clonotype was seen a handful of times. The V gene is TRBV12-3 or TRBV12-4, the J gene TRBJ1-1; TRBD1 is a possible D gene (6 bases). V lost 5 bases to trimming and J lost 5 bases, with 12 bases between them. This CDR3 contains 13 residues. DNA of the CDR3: TGTGCCAGCAGTCGAAGGGGGTGGACTGAAGCTTTCTTT. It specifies CASSRRGWTEAFF.

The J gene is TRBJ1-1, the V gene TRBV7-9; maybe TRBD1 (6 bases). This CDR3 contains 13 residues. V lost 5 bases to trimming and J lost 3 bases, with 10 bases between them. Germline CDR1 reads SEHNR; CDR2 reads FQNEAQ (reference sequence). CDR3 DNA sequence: TGTGCCAGCAGCCATACAGGGTACACTGAAGCTTTCTTT. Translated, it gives CASSHTGYTEAFF.

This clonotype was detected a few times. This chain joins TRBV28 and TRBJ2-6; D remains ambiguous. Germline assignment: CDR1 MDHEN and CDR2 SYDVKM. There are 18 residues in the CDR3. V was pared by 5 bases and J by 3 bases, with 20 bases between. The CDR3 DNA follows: TGTGCCAGCAGTACCCCGGTGGGCGGAATAGGTGGGGCCAACGTCCTGACTTTC. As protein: CASSTPVGGIGGANVLTF.

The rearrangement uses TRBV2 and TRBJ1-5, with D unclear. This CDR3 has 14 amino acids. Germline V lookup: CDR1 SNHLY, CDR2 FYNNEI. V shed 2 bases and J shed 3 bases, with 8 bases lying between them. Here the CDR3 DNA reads TGTGCCAGCAGTGAAACAGACCCCAATCAGCCCCAGCATTTT. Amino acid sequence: CASSETDPNQPQHF.

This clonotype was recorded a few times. CDR3 sequence: CSASSPPRETQYF. The CDR3 DNA sequence: TGCAGTGCTAGTAGTCCCCCAAGAGAGACCCAGTACTTC. This chain uses TRBV20-1 with TRBJ2-5; D uncertain. The CDR3 covers 13 residues. Trimming cost V 3 bases and J 4 bases, with 12 bases left between them. CDR1 is DFQATT and CDR2 is SNEGSKA in the germline V gene (reference sequence).

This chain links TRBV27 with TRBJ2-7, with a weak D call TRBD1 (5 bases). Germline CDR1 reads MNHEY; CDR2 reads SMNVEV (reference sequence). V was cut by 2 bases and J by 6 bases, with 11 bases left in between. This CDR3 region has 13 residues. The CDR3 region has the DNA TGTGCCAGCAGTTTAACCAGGGCCGGCGAGCAGTACTTC. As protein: CASSLTRAGEQYF.

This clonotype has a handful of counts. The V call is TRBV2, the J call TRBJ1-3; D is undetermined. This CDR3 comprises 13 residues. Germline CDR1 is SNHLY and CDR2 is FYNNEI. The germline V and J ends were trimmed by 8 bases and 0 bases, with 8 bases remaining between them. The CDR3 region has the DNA TGTGCCAGCCACAGACTCTCTGGAAACACCATATATTTT. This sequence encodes CASHRLSGNTIYF.

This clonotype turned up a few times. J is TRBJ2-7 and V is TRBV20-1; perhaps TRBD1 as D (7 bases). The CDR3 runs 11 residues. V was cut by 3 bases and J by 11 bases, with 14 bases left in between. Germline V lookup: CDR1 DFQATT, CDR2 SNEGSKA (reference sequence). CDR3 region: CSASEGRGEYF. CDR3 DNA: TGCAGTGCTAGCGAGGGCAGGGGGGAGTACTTC.

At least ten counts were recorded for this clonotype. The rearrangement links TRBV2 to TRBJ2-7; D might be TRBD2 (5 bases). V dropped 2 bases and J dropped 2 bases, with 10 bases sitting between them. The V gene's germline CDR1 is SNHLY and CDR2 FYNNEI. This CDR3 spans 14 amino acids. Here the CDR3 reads CASSENPGTYEQYF. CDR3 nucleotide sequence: TGTGCCAGCAGTGAAAACCCCGGGACCTACGAGCAGTACTTC.

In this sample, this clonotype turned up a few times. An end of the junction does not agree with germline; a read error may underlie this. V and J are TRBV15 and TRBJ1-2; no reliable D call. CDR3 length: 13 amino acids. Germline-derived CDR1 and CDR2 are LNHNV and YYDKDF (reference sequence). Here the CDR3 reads CATSRGHNHGYTF. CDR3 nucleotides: TGTGCCACCAGCAGAGGTCATAACCATGGCTACACCTTC.

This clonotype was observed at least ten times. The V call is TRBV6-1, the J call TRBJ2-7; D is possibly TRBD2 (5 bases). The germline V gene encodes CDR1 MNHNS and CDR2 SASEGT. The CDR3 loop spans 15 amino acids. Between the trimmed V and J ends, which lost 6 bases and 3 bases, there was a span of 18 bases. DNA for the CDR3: TGTGCCAGCAGAAACCCTGGAGGCGGCCTCTACGAGCAGTACTTC. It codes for CASRNPGGGLYEQYF.

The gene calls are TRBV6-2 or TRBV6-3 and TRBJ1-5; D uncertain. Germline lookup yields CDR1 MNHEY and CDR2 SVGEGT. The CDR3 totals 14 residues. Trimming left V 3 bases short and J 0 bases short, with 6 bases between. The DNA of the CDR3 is TGTGCCAGCAGTTATGGGATTAGCAATCAGCCCCAGCATTTT. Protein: CASSYGISNQPQHF.

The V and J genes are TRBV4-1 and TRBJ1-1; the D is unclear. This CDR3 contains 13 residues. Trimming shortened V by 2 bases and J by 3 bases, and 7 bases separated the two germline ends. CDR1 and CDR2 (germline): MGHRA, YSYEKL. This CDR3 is CASSQPEDTEAFF. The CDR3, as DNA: TGCGCCAGCAGCCAACCGGAGGACACTGAAGCTTTCTTT.

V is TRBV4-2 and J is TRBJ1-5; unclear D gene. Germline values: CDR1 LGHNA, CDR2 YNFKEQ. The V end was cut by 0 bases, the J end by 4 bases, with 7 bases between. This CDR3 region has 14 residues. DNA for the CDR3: TGTGCCAGCAGCCAAGAGGCTGAGAATCAGCCCCAGCATTTT. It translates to CASSQEAENQPQHF.

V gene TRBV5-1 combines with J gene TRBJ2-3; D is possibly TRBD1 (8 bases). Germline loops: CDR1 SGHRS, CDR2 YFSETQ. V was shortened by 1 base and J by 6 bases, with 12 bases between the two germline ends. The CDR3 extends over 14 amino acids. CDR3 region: CASSLTGGADTQYF. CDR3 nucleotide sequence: TGCGCCAGCAGCTTGACAGGGGGGGCCGATACGCAGTATTTT.

The CDR3 bases are TGTGCCAGCAGTGGAGCGGGACTCAGGGAGACCCAGTACTTC. Translating gives CASSGAGLRETQYF. This chain uses TRBV25-1 with TRBJ2-5; 7 bases agree with TRBD2. V lost 4 bases and J lost 5; bases outside the gene matches: 7. This CDR3 is 14 amino acids long. Germline CDR1 reads MGHDK; CDR2 reads SYGVNS.

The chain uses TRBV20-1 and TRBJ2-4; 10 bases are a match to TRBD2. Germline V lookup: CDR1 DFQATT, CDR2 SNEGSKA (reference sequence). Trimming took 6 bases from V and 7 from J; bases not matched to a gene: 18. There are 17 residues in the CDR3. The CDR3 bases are TGCAGTGCCACCCCCCCGCTAGCGGGAGTAGAGCGTAACATTCAGTACTTC. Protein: CSATPPLAGVERNIQYF.

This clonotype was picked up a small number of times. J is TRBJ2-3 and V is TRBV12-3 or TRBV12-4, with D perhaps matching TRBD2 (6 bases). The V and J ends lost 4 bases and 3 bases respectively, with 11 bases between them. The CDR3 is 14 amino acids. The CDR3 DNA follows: TGTGCCAGCAGTTGGGGGGAGCTAACAGATACGCAGTATTTT. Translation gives CASSWGELTDTQYF.

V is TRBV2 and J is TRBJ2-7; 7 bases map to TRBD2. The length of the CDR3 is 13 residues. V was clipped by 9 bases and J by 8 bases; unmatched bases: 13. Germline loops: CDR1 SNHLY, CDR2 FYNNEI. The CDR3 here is CASRDYRGGKQYF. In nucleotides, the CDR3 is TGTGCCAGTAGGGACTATCGTGGAGGAAAGCAGTACTTC.

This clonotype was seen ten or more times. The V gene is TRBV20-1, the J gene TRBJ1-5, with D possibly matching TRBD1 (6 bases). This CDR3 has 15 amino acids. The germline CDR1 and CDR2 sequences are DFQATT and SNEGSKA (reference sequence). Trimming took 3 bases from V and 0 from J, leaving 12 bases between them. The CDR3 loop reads CSASSQGYSNQPQHF. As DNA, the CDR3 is TGCAGTGCTAGCTCGCAGGGGTATAGCAATCAGCCCCAGCATTTT.

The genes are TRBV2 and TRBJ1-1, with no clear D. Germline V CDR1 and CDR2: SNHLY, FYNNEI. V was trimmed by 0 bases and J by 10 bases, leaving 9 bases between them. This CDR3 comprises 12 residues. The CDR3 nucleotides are TGTGCCAGCAGTGAAGCGTTGGGTGGAGCTTTCTTT. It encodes CASSEALGGAFF.

This chain's CDR3 is CAISGDRGPDTEAFF. In DNA, the CDR3 is TGTGCCATCAGTGGGGACAGGGGGCCTGACACTGAAGCTTTCTTT. The V gene is TRBV10-3, the J gene TRBJ1-1, with 12 bases that match TRBD1. V gave up 4 bases and J gave up 3 bases; unmatched junction bases: 3. This CDR3 region has 15 residues. CDR1 ENHRY and CDR2 SYGVKD come from the germline V gene.